The 18 T cell receptor beta chains in this list originate from one sample, sequenced in a study of OX40 agonist ivuxolimab in advanced cancers. The assay was immunoSEQ multiplex PCR, and TCRdb's table has in-frame clones only and misses some. Of about 47,000 clones in the sample, about nine tenths were seen once. The material was CD4+ or CD8+ T cells sorted from blood, obtained in a trial of the OX40 agonist ivuxolimab. These receptors were obtained from an adult with an advanced solid tumor such as melanoma, head and neck, liver or kidney cancer.

V is TRBV7-8 and J is TRBJ1-4; no definite D call. Trimming took off 1 base at V and 0 bases at J, with 6 bases between the two ends. The V gene's germline CDR1 is SGHVS and CDR2 FQNEAQ. The CDR3 is made up of 15 amino acids. The CDR3 region is CASSLEGTTNEKLFF. The DNA of the CDR3 is TGTGCCAGCAGCTTAGAAGGCACAACTAATGAAAAACTGTTTTTT.

V is TRBV7-9 and J is TRBJ2-3; D is unresolved. The germline gives CDR1 SEHNR, CDR2 FQNEAQ (reference sequence). Trimming shortened V by 5 bases and J by 2 bases, and 8 bases separated the two germline ends. The CDR3 covers 13 residues. In DNA, the CDR3 is TGTGCCAGCAGCCCCCGGGTCACAGATACGCAGTATTTT. It codes for CASSPRVTDTQYF.

This chain links TRBV5-1 with TRBJ2-5; D possibly corresponds to TRBD2 (6 bases). This CDR3 is 16 amino acids long. Per germline, CDR1 SGHRS and CDR2 YFSETQ. Trimming shortened V by 0 bases and J by 9 bases, and 21 bases separated the two germline ends. The CDR3 is CASSLGRGGGVPAQYF. The DNA of the CDR3 is TGCGCCAGCAGCTTGGGTCGGGGAGGAGGGGTCCCGGCCCAGTACTTC.

The V gene is TRBV19, the J gene TRBJ2-1; 8 bases are a match to TRBD1. V shed 6 bases and J 7 bases; nucleotides not matched to a gene: 14. The CDR3 is 16 residues long. Germline V gene sequence: CDR1 LNHDA, CDR2 SQIVND (reference sequence). Here the CDR3 reads CASSDLGQGWKNEQFF. The CDR3 region has the DNA TGTGCCAGTAGCGATCTAGGACAGGGATGGAAGAATGAGCAGTTCTTC.

The CDR3: CASSFDHEQFF. The CDR3 nucleotides read TGTGCCAGCAGCTTCGACCATGAGCAGTTCTTC. V is TRBV7-6 and J is TRBJ2-1; D ambiguous. V was clipped by 3 bases and J by 8 bases, with 5 bases between them. This CDR3 is 11 amino acids long. Germline V gene data show CDR1 as SGHVS and CDR2 as FNYEAQ.

The chain joins TRBV10-3 to TRBJ1-2, with 7 bases matching TRBD1. From germline, CDR1 is ENHRY and CDR2 SYGVKD. The CDR3 has 16 amino acids. The J segment lost 4 bases and the V segment lost 0 bases, leaving 8 bases of the junction unmatched. CDR3 loop: CAISESTGQVSYGYTF. CDR3 nucleotides: TGTGCCATCAGTGAGTCGACAGGGCAGGTCAGCTATGGCTACACCTTC.

The chain links TRBV7-8 to TRBJ2-5; D is ambiguous. Germline loops: CDR1 SGHVS, CDR2 FQNEAQ. V was clipped by 2 bases and J by 1 base, with 11 bases between them. This CDR3 contains 15 residues. Written as DNA, the CDR3 is TGTGCCAGCAGCTTAATGGCTAGTATCCAAGAGACCCAGTACTTC. Translated, it gives CASSLMASIQETQYF.

V usage is TRBV7-8 and J usage is TRBJ2-7; 8 bases match TRBD2. This CDR3 is built from 16 residues. With 5 bases clipped from V and 3 bases from J, the junction kept 12 bases outside the gene matches. The germline gives CDR1 SGHVS, CDR2 FQNEAQ. The CDR3 DNA reads as TGTGCCAGCAGCACCCCATCGGCGGGAGGACGCTACGAGCAGTACTTC. Its protein product is CASSTPSAGGRYEQYF.

V is TRBV28 and J is TRBJ1-2, with 8 bases matching TRBD1. Germline CDR1 is MDHEN and CDR2 is SYDVKM. Germline trimming cut 3 bases from V and 8 bases from J; bases unmatched to any gene: 5. This CDR3 spans 13 amino acids. The CDR3 sequence is CASSFYGQGGYTF. CDR3 coding DNA: TGTGCCAGCAGTTTCTACGGACAGGGCGGCTACACCTTC.

This clone is a singleton in its sample. The V call is TRBV9, the J call TRBJ1-3; 8 bases are a match to TRBD1. The CDR3 runs 14 residues. Per the germline V gene, CDR1 is SGDLS and CDR2 is YYNGEE. Trimming at V came to 4 bases and at J to 4 bases, leaving 4 bases not matched to a gene. The CDR3 DNA follows: TGTGCCAGCAGCTCCGGGACAGGAGGAAACACCATATATTTT. Translated: CASSSGTGGNTIYF. Using reference TRBV9 and TRBJ1-3 for the parts outside the CDR3, the full variable domain is DSGVTQTPKHLITATGQRVTLRCSPRSGDLSVYWYQQSLDQGLQFLIQYYNGEERAKGNILERFSAQQFPDLHSELNLSSLELGDSALYFCASSSGTGGNTIYFGEGSWLTVV.

This chain links TRBV6-6 with TRBJ2-2; TRBD1 matches at 11 bases. CDR1 and CDR2 from the germline V gene are MNHNY and SVGAGI (reference sequence). The CDR3 sequence is 16 residues long. Trimming removed 5 bases from V and 5 bases from J; junction bases left unmatched: 7. CDR3 sequence reads: CASSPAGQGGTGELFF. CDR3 coding DNA: TGTGCCAGCAGTCCAGCGGGACAGGGGGGAACCGGGGAGCTGTTTTTT.

The chain is built from TRBV11-3 and TRBJ2-3; D possibly corresponds to TRBD2 (6 bases). The CDR3 has 13 amino acids. Trimming pared 6 bases from V and 7 bases from J, leaving 14 bases between. Looked up from germline, CDR1 is SGHNT and CDR2 is YENEEA. CDR3 in DNA: TGTGCCAGCAGACTAGGAGGGTTAAATACGCAGTATTTT. This gives the protein CASRLGGLNTQYF.

This clone has a single count. V is TRBV19 and J is TRBJ2-7; tentative D call: TRBD2 (5 bases). The CDR3 runs to 16 residues. Germline V gives CDR1 LNHDA, CDR2 SQIVND (reference sequence). Between the trimmed V and J ends, which lost 1 base and 2 bases, there was a span of 15 bases. The CDR3 sequence: CASSIVTAEGTYEQYF. CDR3 nucleotides: TGTGCCAGTAGTATAGTGACGGCCGAGGGAACCTACGAGCAGTACTTC.

This clone was observed a few times. The chain employs TRBV7-3 and TRBJ1-3; possible D gene TRBD1, 5 bases. This CDR3 contains 11 residues. The V gene's germline CDR1 is SGHTA and CDR2 FQGTGA. Trimming cost V 11 bases and J 0 bases, with 5 bases left between them. The CDR3 coding sequence is TGTGCCGGGACCTCTGGAAACACCATATATTTT. Protein: CAGTSGNTIYF.

The chain links TRBV11-2 to TRBJ2-7, with D tentatively TRBD2 (6 bases). Between the trimmed V and J ends, which lost 5 bases and 3 bases, there was a span of 17 bases. CDR1 and CDR2 (germline): SGHAT, FQNNGV. CDR3 size: 15 residues. CDR3 nucleotide sequence: TGTGCCAGCAGCCAAGACTGGGCGGGAATCTACGAGCAGTACTTC. This encodes CASSQDWAGIYEQYF.

The CDR3 here is CASSLEGLAGSGAQYF. The CDR3 DNA sequence: TGCGCCAGCAGCTTAGAAGGACTAGCGGGGTCCGGGGCCCAGTACTTC. The chain uses TRBV5-1 and TRBJ2-5, with 12 bases identical to TRBD2. V lost 2 bases to trimming and J lost 9 bases; unmatched junction nucleotides: 11. Germline V gene sequence: CDR1 SGHRS, CDR2 YFSETQ. The CDR3 sequence is 16 residues long. The whole variable domain, filled in from reference TRBV5-1 and TRBJ2-5, reads KAGVTQTPRYLIKTRGQQVTLSCSPISGHRSVSWYQQTPGQGLQFLFEYFSETQRNKGNFPGRFSGRQFSNSRSEMNVSTLELGDSALYLCASSLEGLAGSGAQYFGPGTRLLVL.

The V and J genes are TRBV28 and TRBJ1-3; 7 bases fit TRBD1. The CDR3 is 15 amino acids. Germline V CDR1 and CDR2: MDHEN, SYDVKM. With V trimmed by 6 bases and J by 0 bases, 5 bases remained unmatched. CDR3 in DNA: TGTGCCAGCAGCCCAGGGGGGAACTCTGGAAACACCATATATTTT. As protein: CASSPGGNSGNTIYF.

The V call is TRBV7-3, the J call TRBJ1-1; no firm D call. The V end was cut by 3 bases, the J end by 3 bases, with 8 bases between. The germline CDR1 and CDR2 sequences are SGHTA and FQGTGA. This CDR3 region has 13 residues. CDR3 region: CASSFDVYTEAFF. The CDR3 DNA reads as TGTGCCAGCAGCTTCGATGTTTACACTGAAGCTTTCTTT.